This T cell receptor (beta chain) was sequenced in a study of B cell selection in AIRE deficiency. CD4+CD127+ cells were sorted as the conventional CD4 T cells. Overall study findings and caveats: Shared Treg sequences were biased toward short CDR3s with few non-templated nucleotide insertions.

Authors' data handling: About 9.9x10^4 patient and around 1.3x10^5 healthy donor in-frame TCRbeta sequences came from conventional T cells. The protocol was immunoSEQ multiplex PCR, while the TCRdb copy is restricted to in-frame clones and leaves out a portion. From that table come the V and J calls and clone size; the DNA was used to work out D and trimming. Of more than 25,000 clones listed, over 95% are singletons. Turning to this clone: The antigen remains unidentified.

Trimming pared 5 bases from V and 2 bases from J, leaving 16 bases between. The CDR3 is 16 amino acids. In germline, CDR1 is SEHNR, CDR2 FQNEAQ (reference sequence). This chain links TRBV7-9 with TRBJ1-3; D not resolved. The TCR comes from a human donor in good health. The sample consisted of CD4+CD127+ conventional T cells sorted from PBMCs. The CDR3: CASSQSGYSAGNTIYF. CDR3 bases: TGTGCCAGCAGCCAATCAGGCTACTCGGCTGGAAACACCATATATTTT.